The 23 T cell receptor beta chains given below trace back to one sample, sequenced in a study of beta chain features in type 1 diabetes. Which antigens these TCRs recognize remains unknown. General observations from the study: People with Type 1 diabetes carried modestly yet significantly shorter TCRB CDR3s in all four CD4+ subsets.

Expressed TCRB transcripts were sequenced because the entire RNA isolate underwent reverse transcription. Some clones are missing from TCRdb's copy, which holds only in-frame ones; the method was immunoSEQ multiplex PCR. The table records some 130,000 clones, 7.5% to 9.5% of them present only once. Sequences were obtained from central memory CD4+ T cells from blood. These receptors were taken from a man under 40 with type 1 diabetes.

J is TRBJ1-5 and V is TRBV28; D uncertain. This CDR3 is 14 amino acids long. Looked up from germline, CDR1 is MDHEN and CDR2 is SYDVKM. V was trimmed by 3 bases and J by 7 bases, leaving 13 bases between them. CDR3 loop: CASSLVSKIQPQHF. CDR3 nucleotides: TGTGCCAGCAGTTTGGTCTCTAAGATACAGCCCCAGCATTTT. The whole variable domain, filled in from reference TRBV28 and TRBJ1-5, reads DVKVTQSSRYLVKRTGEKVFLECVQDMDHENMFWYRQDPGLGLRLIYFSYDVKMKEKGDIPEGYSVSREKKERFSLILESASTNQTSMYLCASSLVSKIQPQHFGDGTRLSIL.

Only a few counts were recorded for this clone. The rearrangement uses TRBV5-1 and TRBJ2-3; TRBD2 aligns across 10 bases. CDR1 is SGHRS and CDR2 is YFSETQ in the germline V gene. V lost 5 bases and J lost 3; bases outside the gene matches: 6. This CDR3 has 15 amino acids. CDR3 DNA: TGCGCCAGCAGTACTAGCGGGGCCAGGACAGATACGCAGTATTTT. This translates into CASSTSGARTDTQYF.

This clone has only a few counts. The rearrangement links TRBV27 to TRBJ2-7; 8 nucleotides match TRBD1. Per the germline V gene, CDR1 is MNHEY and CDR2 is SMNVEV (reference sequence). The CDR3 is 14 amino acids. The trim removed 5 bases at V and 5 bases at J, leaving 8 bases unmatched. CDR3 protein: CASSRRQGFDEQYF. The CDR3 DNA reads as TGTGCCAGCAGTCGACGACAGGGGTTCGACGAGCAGTACTTC.

Only a few counts were recorded for this clone. The V gene is TRBV7-2, the J gene TRBJ1-1, with D possibly TRBD1 on 6 matching bases. The CDR3 is 17 amino acids. Between the trimmed V and J ends, which lost 4 bases and 0 bases, there was a span of 18 bases. Germline-derived CDR1 and CDR2 are SGHTA and FQGNSA. The CDR3 region is CASSSRQVRVVNTEAFF. The CDR3, as DNA: TGTGCCAGCAGCTCCCGACAGGTACGGGTGGTGAACACTGAAGCTTTCTTT. Full variable domain (remainder filled in from reference TRBV7-2 and TRBJ1-1): GAGVSQSPSNKVTEKGKDVELRCDPISGHTALYWYRQSLGQGLEFLIYFQGNSAPDKSGLPSDRFSAERTGGSVSTLTIQRTQQEDSAVYLCASSSRQVRVVNTEAFFGQGTRLTVV.

In this sample, this clone turned up a few times. The rearrangement joins TRBV25-1 to TRBJ1-1; D call uncertain. CDR3 length: 13 residues. Trimming removed 3 bases from V and 2 bases from J, with 7 bases in between. The germline V gene encodes CDR1 MGHDK and CDR2 SYGVNS. As DNA, the CDR3 is TGTGCCAGCAGTGAGAGGATAAACACTGAAGCTTTCTTT. Encoded protein: CASSERINTEAFF.

This clone was seen a few times. The chain employs TRBV27 and TRBJ1-2, with 7 bases aligning to TRBD1. The CDR3 spans 16 residues. Germline-derived CDR1 and CDR2 are MNHEY and SMNVEV (reference sequence). With V trimmed by 4 bases and J by 6 bases, 14 bases remained unmatched. CDR3 loop: CASSSSGTVSRNGYTF. The CDR3 bases are TGTGCCAGCAGTTCATCCGGGACAGTTAGTAGAAATGGCTACACCTTC.

This clone was observed a handful of times. The chain recombines TRBV4-3 with TRBJ1-4; 7 nucleotides match TRBD1. The V gene's germline CDR1 is LGHNA and CDR2 YSLEER. Germline trimming cut 3 bases from V and 8 bases from J; bases unmatched to any gene: 3. This CDR3 is built from 13 residues. The CDR3 DNA follows: TGCGCCAGCAGCCAGGGACAGCGAGAAAAACTGTTTTTT. Protein: CASSQGQREKLFF.

The V gene is TRBV5-4, the J gene TRBJ1-1; TRBD1 matches 9 bases. Trimming removed 4 bases from V and 5 bases from J; junction bases left unmatched: 12. The CDR3 sequence is 16 residues long. Germline V gives CDR1 SGHNT, CDR2 YYREEE (reference sequence). The CDR3 spells CASSPGGQGEGTEAFF. The CDR3 nucleotides are TGTGCCAGCAGCCCCGGGGGACAGGGAGAAGGAACTGAAGCTTTCTTT.

There are a few counts of this clone. V gene TRBV7-9 combines with J gene TRBJ1-4; D ambiguous. The CDR3 runs to 14 residues. CDR1 SEHNR and CDR2 FQNEAQ come from the germline V gene (reference sequence). The V end was cut by 5 bases, the J end by 1 base, with 8 bases between. The CDR3 region has the DNA TGTGCCAGCAGCCCACGGGGAACTAATGAAAAACTGTTTTTT. Amino acids: CASSPRGTNEKLFF. Filled out from reference TRBV7-9 and TRBJ1-4, the complete variable domain reads DTGVSQNPRHKITKRGQNVTFRCDPISEHNRLYWYRQTLGQGPEFLTYFQNEAQLEKSRLLSDRFSAERPKGSFSTLEIQRTEQGDSAMYLCASSPRGTNEKLFFGSGTQLSVL.

This clone showed up just a few times. The J gene is TRBJ2-7, the V gene TRBV6-5, with no clear D. Per germline, CDR1 MNHEY and CDR2 SVGAGI. Deletions cut 6 bases from V and 0 bases from J, with 6 bases between. The CDR3 spans 12 residues. The CDR3 loop is CASRTSSYEQYF. The CDR3 DNA is TGTGCCAGCAGAACGAGCTCCTACGAGCAGTACTTC.

The chain has TRBV28 and TRBJ1-2; D not certain. The germline CDR1 and CDR2 sequences are MDHEN and SYDVKM. The V and J ends lost 8 bases and 3 bases respectively, with 4 bases between them. This CDR3 contains 10 residues. The CDR3 protein is CASYYYGYTF. DNA for the CDR3: TGTGCCAGCTATTACTATGGCTACACCTTC.

The CDR3 sequence: CASSPGAESEKLFF. CDR3 nucleotides: TGTGCCAGCTCACCAGGGGCAGAAAGTGAAAAACTGTTTTTT. The chain recombines TRBV18 with TRBJ1-4; the D gene is possibly TRBD1 (5 bases). V shed 2 bases and J shed 7 bases, with 11 bases lying between them. Germline CDR1 reads KGHSH; CDR2 reads LQKENI. The CDR3 totals 14 residues.

The sample holds a few counts of this clone. V and J are TRBV28 and TRBJ1-6; 9 bases are a match to TRBD1. The CDR3 has 14 amino acids. With 6 bases clipped from V and 10 bases from J, the junction kept 7 bases outside the gene matches. The germline V gene has CDR1 MDHEN and CDR2 SYDVKM. CDR3 in amino acids: CASSPGQGRSPLHF. In DNA, the CDR3 is TGTGCCAGCAGCCCGGGACAGGGAAGATCACCCCTCCACTTT.

A few counts support this clone. The rearrangement links TRBV6-5 to TRBJ2-1, with D maybe TRBD2 (5 bases). CDR1 is MNHEY, CDR2 SVGAGI, per germline. The V end was cut by 1 base, the J end by 5 bases, with 9 bases between. The CDR3 extends over 14 amino acids. CDR3 region: CASSYFERNNEQFF. The CDR3 nucleotides are TGTGCCAGCAGTTACTTCGAGCGGAACAATGAGCAGTTCTTC.

V usage is TRBV10-3 and J usage is TRBJ2-7; TRBD1 aligns across 8 bases. The CDR3 spans 14 residues. J lost 3 bases, V lost 2 bases, and 3 bases had no gene match. Germline V lookup: CDR1 ENHRY, CDR2 SYGVKD. The CDR3 sequence is CAISEGQGLYEQYF. The CDR3 DNA reads as TGTGCCATCAGTGAGGGACAGGGCCTCTACGAGCAGTACTTC.

This clone was counted a few times. The CDR3 nucleotides read TGTGCCAGCAGCGTTGGAGCGTTTAGCACAGATACGCAGTATTTT. Its translation: CASSVGAFSTDTQYF. V is TRBV9 and J is TRBJ2-3, with D unclear. The V and J ends lost 2 bases and 0 bases respectively, with 10 bases between them. The V gene's germline CDR1 is SGDLS and CDR2 YYNGEE. This CDR3 has 15 amino acids.

This clone was observed a handful of times. The V call is TRBV4-2, the J call TRBJ1-5, with 7 bases aligning to TRBD1. Germline CDR1 and CDR2: LGHNA and YNFKEQ. Unmatched junction bases numbered 4, after V lost 8 bases and J lost 3 bases. The CDR3 extends over 13 amino acids. CDR3 DNA: TGTGCCAGCGGAACAGGGGTCAATCAGCCCCAGCATTTT. It translates to CASGTGVNQPQHF.

The sample holds a few counts of this clone. The rearrangement links TRBV30 to TRBJ2-7; the D gene is possibly TRBD2 (6 bases). The CDR3 length is 14 residues. The germline CDR1 and CDR2 sequences are GTSNPN and SVGIG (reference sequence). V was shortened by 2 bases and J by 4 bases, with 15 bases between the two germline ends. The CDR3 spells CAWSSGGVRYEQYF. DNA of the CDR3: TGTGCCTGGAGTAGTGGAGGGGTCAGGTACGAGCAGTACTTC.

This clone was observed a handful of times. This chain uses TRBV7-3 with TRBJ2-3, with 10 bases matching TRBD1. Germline V gene sequence: CDR1 SGHTA, CDR2 FQGTGA. Trimming removed 5 bases from V and 4 bases from J; junction bases left unmatched: 3. CDR3 length: 14 amino acids. CDR3 nucleotide sequence: TGTGCCAGCAGCCGGGACAGGGGATCAGATACGCAGTATTTT. Amino acid sequence: CASSRDRGSDTQYF.

There are a few counts of this clone. The rearrangement joins TRBV7-8 to TRBJ2-4; 11 bases are a match to TRBD1. The germline gives CDR1 SGHVS, CDR2 FQNEAQ. V gave up 5 bases and J gave up 7 bases; unmatched junction bases: 4. This CDR3 has 14 residues. CDR3 nucleotide sequence: TGTGCCAGCAGCCTCGGACAGGGGGCCAACATTCAGTACTTC. Protein sequence: CASSLGQGANIQYF.

This clone was counted between two and nine times. This chain links TRBV6-6 with TRBJ1-4; maybe TRBD1 (5 bases). The CDR3 has 12 residues. CDR1 is MNHNY, CDR2 SVGAGI, per germline (reference sequence). Trimming pared 4 bases from V and 7 bases from J, leaving 7 bases between. CDR3 loop: CASSFTGEKLFF. The DNA of the CDR3 is TGTGCCAGCAGTTTCACAGGTGAAAAACTGTTTTTT.

This clone was seen a few times. CDR3 amino acids: CASSRTASSYEQYF. The CDR3 bases are TGTGCCAGCAGTCGGACAGCCAGCTCCTACGAGCAGTACTTC. This chain uses TRBV6-1 with TRBJ2-7; TRBD1 might be the D (6 bases). The V end lost 5 bases, the J end lost 0 bases, and 11 bases lay between the germline ends. This CDR3 comprises 14 residues. Germline CDR1 reads MNHNS; CDR2 reads SASEGT.

The rearrangement uses TRBV2 and TRBJ1-4; D may be TRBD1 (5 bases). V was shortened by 6 bases and J by 8 bases, with 25 bases between the two germline ends. This CDR3 region has 17 residues. Germline CDR1 and CDR2: SNHLY and FYNNEI. The DNA for the CDR3 is TGTGCCAGCAGACCTGGCCCTTCCGGGACGGCGGGGGAAAAACTGTTTTTT. Its protein product is CASRPGPSGTAGEKLFF. Variable domain in full (rest from reference TRBV2 and TRBJ1-4): EPEVTQTPSHQVTQMGQEVILRCVPISNHLYFYWYRQILGQKVEFLVSFYNNEISEKSEIFDDQFSVERPDGSNFTLKIRSTKLEDSAMYFCASRPGPSGTAGEKLFFGSGTQLSVL.